Listed here are 21 T cell receptor beta chains from one sample, sequenced in a study of regulatory T cells in long-lasting Graves disease. Noted time point: newly diagnosed GD, antithyroid drugs for less than 3 months. The TCR library was prepared using RNA isolated from PBMCs. Arm-PCR of CDR3 regions with iRepertoire HTBI primers generated TCR beta libraries. TCRdb re-called the multiplex PCR reads through MiXCR, storing one row per CDR3 protein. The data contain about 430,000 distinct CDR3 sequences, approximately 16% of them seen just once; the ten biggest clones take up over 7%. These same data were also listed under a study on T cells in Graves' hyperthyroidism and ophthalmopathy.

The source was peripheral blood mononuclear cells (PBMCs), collected at new diagnosis, from a patient treated with antithyroid drugs. Receptors were obtained from a woman aged 40 to 50 with Graves disease.

Details on this clonotype: A much larger clone lies a single base off, so this may be a read error. The chain has TRBV29-1 and TRBJ2-1; perhaps TRBD1 as D (6 bases). The length of the CDR3 is 14 residues. The V end was cut by 2 bases, the J end by 9 bases, with 17 bases between. The germline gives CDR1 SQVTM, CDR2 ANQGSEA. The CDR3 DNA reads TGCAGCGTTGAATCAGGGACACAGAACAGTGAGCAGTTCTTC. It codes for CSVESGTQNSEQFF.

This clonotype was seen at least ten times. The chain uses TRBV12-3 or TRBV12-4 and TRBJ2-3; TRBD2 aligns across 9 bases. CDR3 length: 15 amino acids. Trimming cost V 6 bases and J 5 bases; bases outside gene matches: 9. The CDR3 nucleotides read TGTGCCAGCAGACGAGCGGGACTAGCAGGAGATACGCAGTATTTT. The encoded protein is CASRRAGLAGDTQYF.

This clonotype was observed at least ten times. The J gene is TRBJ1-1, the V gene TRBV27; D is undetermined. Deletions cut 1 base from V and 5 bases from J, with 14 bases between. CDR3 length: 15 residues. Germline V CDR1 and CDR2: MNHEY, SMNVEV (reference sequence). The CDR3 region is CASSLLGEGGTEAFF. CDR3 bases: TGTGCCAGCAGTTTATTGGGTGAGGGTGGGACTGAAGCTTTCTTT.

This clonotype was seen ten or more times. The chain carries TRBV6-1 and TRBJ2-2; 7 nucleotides match TRBD1. With V trimmed by 7 bases and J by 2 bases, 4 bases remained unmatched. The CDR3 sequence is 14 residues long. The germline V gene has CDR1 MNHNS and CDR2 SASEGT. CDR3 DNA: TGTGCCAGCAAGGGACAGATAAACACCGGGGAGCTGTTTTTT. This gives the protein CASKGQINTGELFF.

The chain uses TRBV5-8 and TRBJ2-1, with 7 bases identical to TRBD2. Per germline, CDR1 SGHTS and CDR2 YDEGEE. J was trimmed by 10 bases and V by 4 bases; bases with no gene match: 14. This CDR3 is 15 amino acids long. The CDR3 nucleotides are TGTGCCAGCAGCCAACTAGCGCTCGGGGGTGAAGAGCAGTTCTTC. Residues: CASSQLALGGEEQFF.

This clonotype was seen ten or more times. J is TRBJ2-2 and V is TRBV27; D may be TRBD2 (5 bases). Per the germline V gene, CDR1 is MNHEY and CDR2 is SMNVEV (reference sequence). Trimming took off 10 bases at V and 5 bases at J, with 14 bases between the two ends. This CDR3 comprises 13 residues. CDR3 sequence (DNA): TGTGCCACCAGGATAGAGGGTACCGGGGAGCTGTTTTTT. Translation: CATRIEGTGELFF.

In this sample, this clonotype turned up a few times. This chain uses TRBV27 with TRBJ2-7; D uncertain. This CDR3 region has 13 residues. V lost 1 base and J lost 5, with 9 bases in between. Germline CDR1 and CDR2: MNHEY and SMNVEV (reference sequence). CDR3 sequence reads: CASSLFEEHEQYF. CDR3 DNA sequence: TGTGCCAGCAGTTTATTTGAAGAGCACGAGCAGTACTTC.

Here the CDR3 reads CASSMSGGNEQFF. The DNA for the CDR3 is TGTGCCAGTAGTATGTCAGGGGGGAATGAGCAGTTCTTC. V is TRBV19 and J is TRBJ2-1; TRBD1 is a possible D gene (7 bases). There are 13 residues in the CDR3. V was clipped by 3 bases and J by 7 bases, with 10 bases between them. Germline CDR1 is LNHDA and CDR2 is SQIVND (reference sequence).

This clonotype was counted at least ten times. The gene calls are TRBV20-1 and TRBJ2-1, with D unresolved. From germline, CDR1 is DFQATT and CDR2 SNEGSKA (reference sequence). The V and J ends lost 1 base and 3 bases respectively, with 7 bases between them. The CDR3 is 13 residues long. Written as DNA, the CDR3 is TGCAGTGCTAGAGGCAGAGACTACAATGAGCAGTTCTTC. Its protein is CSARGRDYNEQFF.

This clonotype was recorded many times. V gene TRBV27 combines with J gene TRBJ2-1; weak D call: TRBD1 (5 bases). Trimming left V 4 bases short and J 10 bases short, with 11 bases between. This CDR3 is 12 amino acids long. From germline, CDR1 is MNHEY and CDR2 SMNVEV (reference sequence). The CDR3 nucleotides read TGTGCCAGCAGTTCGGGCAAGGGGGAGCAGTTCTTC. Protein sequence: CASSSGKGEQFF.

This clonotype was seen at least ten times. The gene calls are TRBV28 and TRBJ2-3; D not resolved. V was cut by 3 bases and J by 1 base, with 5 bases left in between. CDR3 length: 13 residues. Germline V lookup: CDR1 MDHEN, CDR2 SYDVKM. This CDR3 reads CASSFDRTDTQYF. The CDR3 nucleotides are TGTGCCAGCAGTTTTGACCGCACAGATACGCAGTATTTT.

The genes are TRBV6-2 or TRBV6-3 and TRBJ2-7; 9 bases fit TRBD2. The CDR3 has 14 residues. After removal of 8 bases from V and 2 bases from J, the junction contained 7 bases not matched to a gene. Germline V CDR1 and CDR2: MNHEY, SVGEGT. CDR3 sequence reads: CASRLAGDPYEQYF. The CDR3 nucleotides read TGTGCCAGCCGATTAGCGGGAGACCCCTACGAGCAGTACTTC.

The table lists this clonotype with many counts. V and J are TRBV3-1 and TRBJ1-1; D not resolved. The germline V gene has CDR1 LGHDT and CDR2 YNNKEL (reference sequence). The CDR3 spans 15 residues. Deletions cut 0 bases from V and 0 bases from J, with 8 bases between. Here the CDR3 reads CASSQELTMNTEAFF. DNA for the CDR3: TGTGCCAGCAGCCAAGAACTTACCATGAACACTGAAGCTTTCTTT.

This clonotype appeared many times. This chain links TRBV29-1 with TRBJ2-1; 11 bases are a match to TRBD2. The CDR3 consists of 16 residues. V shed 8 bases and J 4 bases; nucleotides not matched to a gene: 13. Germline lookup yields CDR1 SQVTM and CDR2 ANQGSEA. CDR3 protein: CSTSGRKDGPYNEQFF. The CDR3 DNA reads as TGCAGCACTAGCGGGAGAAAGGACGGACCTTACAATGAGCAGTTCTTC.

This clonotype came up many times. The chain is built from TRBV6-1 and TRBJ1-2, with D possibly being TRBD1 (5 bases). Germline CDR1 MNHNS, CDR2 SASEGT. This CDR3 is 15 amino acids long. V was shortened by 2 bases and J by 3 bases, with 13 bases between the two germline ends. The chain's CDR3 is CASSEYGGADYGYTF. The CDR3, as DNA: TGTGCCAGCAGTGAATACGGCGGGGCGGACTATGGCTACACCTTC.

This clonotype was seen repeatedly, ten times or more. The rearrangement uses TRBV11-3 and TRBJ2-3; TRBD1 matches at 8 bases. Losses at the gene ends were 5 bases for V and 4 bases for J; bases not matched to a gene: 5. Germline V gene lookup returns CDR1 SGHNT and CDR2 YENEEA. The CDR3 runs to 14 residues. CDR3 region: CASSNDRGSDTQYF. DNA for the CDR3: TGTGCCAGCAGCAACGACAGGGGTTCAGATACGCAGTATTTT.

On this clonotype itself: It differs at one base from a far larger clone, so likely a read error. The chain combines TRBV12-3 or TRBV12-4 with TRBJ2-1; D may match TRBD1 or TRBD2 (5 bases each). The assigned J gene may be wrong: the sequence end matches TRBJ2-5 better. The CDR3 is 16 residues long. CDR3 loop: CASSFFGATNLEAQYF. CDR3 DNA sequence: TGTGCCAGCAGTTTTTTTGGGGCAACTAACCTGGAGGCCCAGTACTTC.

This clonotype was detected a few times. The chain has TRBV4-3 and TRBJ1-1, with a weak D call TRBD1 (6 bases). This CDR3 has 13 residues. Germline V gene lookup returns CDR1 LGHNA and CDR2 YSLEER. V was shortened by 1 base and J by 7 bases, with 10 bases between the two germline ends. Written as DNA, the CDR3 is TGCGCCAGCAGCCAAGGGGGGCCCGATGAAGCTTTCTTT. It translates to CASSQGGPDEAFF.

Ten or more counts support this clonotype. The chain couples TRBV28 to TRBJ1-1, with 7 bases matching TRBD1. The V and J ends lost 5 bases and 3 bases, in that order; junction bases with no gene match: 15. Germline assignment: CDR1 MDHEN and CDR2 SYDVKM. The CDR3 loop spans 17 amino acids. CDR3 coding DNA: TGTGCCAGCAGTCTACCAGGGGGTGTCACGAGGTACACTGAAGCTTTCTTT. Its translation: CASSLPGGVTRYTEAFF.

This clonotype was counted a few times. The chain recombines TRBV20-1 with TRBJ1-3; no reliable D call. Trimming removed 1 base from V and 4 bases from J, with 11 bases in between. CDR3 length: 14 residues. Germline lookup yields CDR1 DFQATT and CDR2 SNEGSKA (reference sequence). The CDR3 DNA is TGCAGTGCTAGAGGGGGTCGAGCGGGAAACACCATATATTTT. Translation: CSARGGRAGNTIYF.

This clonotype has just a few counts. The rearrangement links TRBV19 to TRBJ2-7; tentative D call: TRBD2 (7 bases). This CDR3 contains 14 residues. Trimming cost V 5 bases and J 3 bases, with 14 bases left between them. Germline assignment: CDR1 LNHDA and CDR2 SQIVND (reference sequence). The chain's CDR3 is CASSPGGGGYEQYF. CDR3 nucleotides: TGTGCCAGTAGTCCCGGCGGGGGCGGCTACGAGCAGTACTTC.